The 4 T cell receptor beta chains below all came from one sample that was sequenced in a study of regulatory T cells in long-lasting Graves disease. For TCR beta, libraries came from iRepertoire HTBI primers and Arm-PCR of CDR3 regions. TCRdb re-called the multiplex PCR reads with MiXCR, one entry per CDR3 protein. This table holds some 410,000 distinct CDR3 sequences, about a sixth found once. Time point reported: newly diagnosed GD, antithyroid drugs for less than 3 months. From PBMCs, RNA was extracted and then used to make the TCR library. These same records also appear under a second study, on T cells in Graves' hyperthyroidism and ophthalmopathy.

The specimen comprised peripheral blood mononuclear cells (PBMCs), sampled at new diagnosis, from a patient treated with antithyroid drugs. Receptors originate from a woman in her thirties with Graves disease.

This clonotype showed up many times. The chain carries TRBV11-2 and TRBJ2-5; D possibly corresponds to TRBD2 (6 bases). The germline CDR1 and CDR2 sequences are SGHAT and FQNNGV. The CDR3 has 13 amino acids. The V gene lost 6 bases and the J gene lost 5 bases, with 13 bases spanning the gap. This chain's CDR3 is CASSITSLETQYF. CDR3 nucleotide sequence: TGTGCCAGCAGTATAACTAGCCTTGAGACCCAGTACTTC.

This clonotype was seen more than once but under ten times. A clone one base away is much larger, so this may be a read error. No conserved phenylalanine or tryptophan ends this CDR3, so it is likely a read error. The genes are TRBV2 and TRBJ1-2; D is perhaps TRBD1 (5 bases). CDR1 is SNHLY and CDR2 is FYNNEI in the germline V gene. Trimming pared 5 bases from V and 1 base from J, leaving 8 bases between. The CDR3 sequence is 13 residues long. The DNA for the CDR3 is TGTGCCAGCAGTCAAGACAGTAACTATGGCTACACCCTC. Protein: CASSQDSNYGYTL.

This clonotype was seen a handful of times. The rearrangement uses TRBV5-1 and TRBJ2-5; D possibly corresponds to TRBD2 (5 bases). The ends were cut back, 2 bases at V and 2 bases at J, with 10 bases in the middle. This CDR3 contains 14 residues. Looked up from germline, CDR1 is SGHRS and CDR2 is YFSETQ. The CDR3 region has the DNA TGCGCCAGCAGCTTAGGCAGCGGTCAAGAGACCCAGTACTTC. Translated, it gives CASSLGSGQETQYF. The whole variable domain, remainder taken from reference TRBV5-1 and TRBJ2-5, is KAGVTQTPRYLIKTRGQQVTLSCSPISGHRSVSWYQQTPGQGLQFLFEYFSETQRNKGNFPGRFSGRQFSNSRSEMNVSTLELGDSALYLCASSLGSGQETQYFGPGTRLLVL.

In this sample, this clonotype turned up many times. This CDR3 is CASSRSGLQETQYF. The CDR3 DNA reads TGTGCCAGCAGTCGCAGCGGCCTCCAAGAGACCCAGTACTTC. The chain carries TRBV27 and TRBJ2-5, with a weak D call TRBD2 (5 bases). The CDR3 runs to 14 residues. CDR1 is MNHEY, CDR2 SMNVEV, per germline (reference sequence). Trimming stripped 5 bases from V and 1 base from J, with 11 bases between.